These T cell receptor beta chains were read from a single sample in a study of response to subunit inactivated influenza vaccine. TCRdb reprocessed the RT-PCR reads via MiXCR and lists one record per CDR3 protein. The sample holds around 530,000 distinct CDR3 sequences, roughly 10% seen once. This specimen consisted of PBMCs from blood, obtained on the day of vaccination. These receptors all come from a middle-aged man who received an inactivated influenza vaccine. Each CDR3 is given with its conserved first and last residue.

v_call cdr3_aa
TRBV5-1 CASSPVEDTQYF
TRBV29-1 CSVDRTNTGELFF
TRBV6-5 CASSYRGSGAVNTEAFF
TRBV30 CAWNGRQGSSYEQYF
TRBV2 CASSESVGQSIYNEQFF
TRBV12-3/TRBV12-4 CASSFWTSGIPYEQYF
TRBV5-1 CASSLYPGAGRTEAFF
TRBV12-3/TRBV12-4 CASPPWKGTTYEQYF
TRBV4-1 CASSQEVAAGPEAFF
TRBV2 CALFKRFVGSRDTEAFF
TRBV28 CASSLDFGTSLNEQFF
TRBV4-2 CASSHESGKVRNEQFF
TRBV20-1 CSARGGGTDVRSGYTF
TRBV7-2 CASSLLTSGANVLTF
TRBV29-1 CSVEPGLKTQETQYF
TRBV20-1 CSARGPAEELFF
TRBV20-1 CSPPDSPNTGELFF
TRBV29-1 CSVAMRQKRTEAFF
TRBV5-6 CASSLALFSSYEQYF
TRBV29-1 CSVEDQRTGNTGELFF
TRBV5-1 CASSLTSSGGIKATQYF
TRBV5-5 CASSFPGHRTSGNYEQYF
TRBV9 CASSDRGKGNEQFF
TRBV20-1 CSARELDRGYNEQFF
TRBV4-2 CASSQDFVRGSEQFF
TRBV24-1 CATSDFTSGNNNEQFF
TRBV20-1 CSSHRPGLAGNEQYF
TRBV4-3 CASSQPVEQYF
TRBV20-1 CSAREPSGREETQYF
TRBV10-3 CAISGLAGQETQYF
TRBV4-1 CASSQAGQGGQPQHF
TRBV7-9 CASSLVGGGARYNEQFF
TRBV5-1 CASSLEGLEQFF
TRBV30 CAWSLGLASTGELFF
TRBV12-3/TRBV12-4 CASSPNRDGTQYF
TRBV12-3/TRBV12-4 CASSPLAGEKFF
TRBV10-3 CAISGQGVADTQYF